The TCR beta chain described here comes from a study of PD-L1 blockade in urothelial cancer. In the study overall: Patients with male sex and bladder-origin urothelial cancer accounted for about 85% of the roughly 30 enrolled.

The germline V gene encodes CDR1 MNHEY and CDR2 SMNVEV (reference sequence). Unmatched junction bases numbered 8, after V lost 6 bases and J lost 3 bases. The CDR3 has 16 amino acids. Urothelial carcinoma in patients was locally advanced or metastatic. Spike-ins of synthetic TCR analog templates went into each PCR. This table comes from immunoSEQ multiplex PCR, and its TCRdb copy is limited to in-frame clones, with some not included. The top ten clones hold about 4.5% of a sample with 57,000 or so clones, roughly four fifths of them seen once. This clone was seen more than once but under ten times. The J gene is TRBJ2-2, the V gene TRBV27, with 9 bases matching TRBD2. This sequence originates from a man in his 70s with urothelial cancer. Here the sequenced sample was PBMCs, taken around atezolizumab (anti-PD-L1) treatment. In DNA, the CDR3 is TGTGCCAGCAGCTGGGATAGCGGGAGTTACACCGGGGAGCTGTTTTTT. Translating gives CASSWDSGSYTGELFF.